Below are 29 T cell receptor beta chains sequenced from a single sample in a study of cytomegalovirus exposure and HLA in healthy donors. Vbeta (60) and Jbeta (13) primers were used in the PCR. Profiling relied on immunoSEQ multiplex PCR, and the TCRdb table lists in-frame clones only, not all of them. Of 220,000 or so clones in the sample, 60% to 80% were seen once. The sequenced sample was PBMCs. These receptors were taken from a woman aged 25 to 39 in good health and CMV-seronegative.

The rearrangement joins TRBV19 to TRBJ2-2, with D possibly matching TRBD1 (5 bases). Germline CDR1 and CDR2: LNHDA and SQIVND (reference sequence). The V end lost 2 bases, the J end lost 8 bases, and 6 bases lay between the germline ends. The CDR3 runs to 12 residues. The CDR3 DNA is TGTGCCAGTAGTATAAGGACAGGGGAGCTGTTTTTT. The encoded protein is CASSIRTGELFF.

V gene TRBV6-5 combines with J gene TRBJ2-1, with TRBD2 matching over 9 bases. The CDR3 covers 14 residues. V lost 10 bases to trimming and J lost 8 bases; unmatched junction nucleotides: 12. Germline V lookup: CDR1 MNHEY, CDR2 SVGAGI. This CDR3 reads CATEGVAGADEQFF. The CDR3 DNA reads TGTGCCACCGAGGGGGTAGCGGGGGCAGATGAGCAGTTCTTC.

CDR3 in amino acids: CASSVVVPGLAGGNEQFF. In DNA form, the CDR3 reads TGTGCCAGCAGCGTAGTAGTCCCCGGACTAGCGGGGGGGAATGAGCAGTTCTTC. The V and J genes are TRBV9 and TRBJ2-1, with 15 bases lining up with TRBD2. This CDR3 is built from 18 residues. In germline, CDR1 is SGDLS, CDR2 YYNGEE. The junction had 8 bases not matched to a gene; V was cut back by 0 bases and J by 7 bases.

Notes on this clone: A read error may produce the germline difference seen at one junction end. This rearrangement joins TRBV2 to TRBJ1-3; 7 bases map to TRBD1. Per germline, CDR1 SNHLY and CDR2 FYNNEI. The CDR3 totals 13 residues. The CDR3 DNA sequence: TGTGCCACCGTCTCGACAGGGTGGAAGGGGTTGGAATTT. It translates to CATVSTGWKGLEF.

The chain carries TRBV27 and TRBJ2-2; 10 positions agree with TRBD2. Trimming took 4 bases from V and 0 from J; bases not matched to a gene: 2. This CDR3 is built from 16 residues. Germline CDR1 and CDR2: MNHEY and SMNVEV (reference sequence). The CDR3 nucleotides read TGTGCCAGCAGTTGGGGACTAGCGACGAACACCGGGGAGCTGTTTTTT. This translates into CASSWGLATNTGELFF.

The chain couples TRBV11-2 to TRBJ1-1, with 7 positions matching TRBD1. Germline V gives CDR1 SGHAT, CDR2 FQNNGV. CDR3 length equals 16 residues. The ends lost 1 base at V and 0 bases at J; junction bases unmatched: 5. The CDR3 loop is CASSLVPGTVNTEAFF. The CDR3 coding sequence is TGTGCCAGCAGCTTAGTCCCCGGGACAGTGAACACTGAAGCTTTCTTT.

The chain employs TRBV4-2 and TRBJ1-4; D not certain. Germline V gives CDR1 LGHNA, CDR2 YNFKEQ. CDR3 length: 13 amino acids. V was trimmed by 1 base and J by 5 bases, leaving 5 bases between them. The DNA for the CDR3 is TGTGCCAGCAGCCAAGCCAGAAATGAAAAACTGTTTTTT. This translates into CASSQARNEKLFF.

CDR3 in amino acids: CAISELTGNYGYTF. CDR3 bases: TGTGCCATCAGTGAATTGACAGGGAACTATGGCTACACCTTC. This chain connects TRBV10-3 to TRBJ1-2, with 7 bases fitting TRBD1. Unmatched junction bases numbered 3, after V lost 3 bases and J lost 2 bases. The CDR3 consists of 14 residues. CDR1 is ENHRY, CDR2 SYGVKD, per germline.

This chain links TRBV6-1 with TRBJ2-7; 7 bases map to TRBD1. The CDR3 is 14 amino acids. Germline V gives CDR1 MNHNS, CDR2 SASEGT. The ends lost 0 bases at V and 2 bases at J; junction bases unmatched: 1. This chain's CDR3 is CASSEAGTAYEQYF. DNA of the CDR3: TGTGCCAGCAGTGAAGCCGGGACAGCCTACGAGCAGTACTTC.

The chain carries TRBV29-1 and TRBJ2-7; 8 bases match TRBD1. Per germline, CDR1 SQVTM and CDR2 ANQGSEA. The ends lost 2 bases at V and 5 bases at J; junction bases unmatched: 11. The CDR3 sequence is 15 residues long. This chain's CDR3 is CSVERVGQGANEQYF. The DNA for the CDR3 is TGCAGCGTTGAACGGGTGGGGCAGGGGGCCAACGAGCAGTACTTC.

The sample holds one count of this clone. CDR3 loop: CASSHRDSYNEQFF. The CDR3 DNA follows: TGTGCCAGCAGCCACCGGGACTCTTACAATGAGCAGTTCTTC. V gene TRBV13 combines with J gene TRBJ2-1; D possibly corresponds to TRBD2 (6 bases). CDR3 length: 14 residues. Trimming removed 5 bases from V and 4 bases from J, with 12 bases in between. Germline CDR1 reads PRHDT; CDR2 reads FYEKMQ (reference sequence).

The V gene is TRBV7-6, the J gene TRBJ2-3, with D possibly being TRBD1 (6 bases). There are 16 residues in the CDR3. V was cut by 4 bases and J by 3 bases, with 17 bases left in between. Germline CDR1 and CDR2: SGHVS and FNYEAQ. The CDR3 spells CASSSGHNARTDTQYF. The DNA for the CDR3 is TGTGCCAGCAGCTCGGGACACAATGCGAGAACAGATACGCAGTATTTT.

The chain joins TRBV27 to TRBJ2-3; possible D gene TRBD2, 5 bases. This CDR3 is built from 17 residues. V gave up 3 bases and J gave up 4 bases, with 20 bases separating them. Germline V gene lookup returns CDR1 MNHEY and CDR2 SMNVEV (reference sequence). CDR3: CASSFGVPHGSSDTQYF. CDR3 bases: TGTGCCAGCAGTTTCGGGGTACCTCACGGTTCTTCAGATACGCAGTATTTT.

The chain recombines TRBV4-2 with TRBJ1-4; D is ambiguous. The CDR3 is 15 residues long. Trimming took off 5 bases at V and 0 bases at J, with 10 bases between the two ends. From germline, CDR1 is LGHNA and CDR2 YNFKEQ. Written as DNA, the CDR3 is TGTGCCAGCAGCTCGAGCCTCTCAACTAATGAAAAACTGTTTTTT. As protein: CASSSSLSTNEKLFF.

The chain employs TRBV19 and TRBJ2-7, with D maybe TRBD2 (6 bases). The V end lost 3 bases, the J end lost 7 bases, and 7 bases lay between the germline ends. CDR1 and CDR2 from the germline V gene are LNHDA and SQIVND (reference sequence). This CDR3 is built from 11 residues. CDR3 coding DNA: TGTGCCAGTAGTATCGGGGGTGAGCAGTACTTC. As protein: CASSIGGEQYF.

The chain has TRBV5-4 and TRBJ2-3; 14 bases align to TRBD2. Germline-derived CDR1 and CDR2 are SGHNT and YYREEE (reference sequence). This CDR3 has 16 residues. With 3 bases clipped from V and 8 bases from J, the junction kept 8 bases outside the gene matches. CDR3 in DNA: TGTGCCAGCAGCTCCTGGACTAGCGGGAGGAGGGGTACGCAGTATTTT. This translates into CASSSWTSGRRGTQYF.

This sequence joins TRBV10-3 and TRBJ2-7; D is possibly TRBD2 (6 bases). Germline V gene sequence: CDR1 ENHRY, CDR2 SYGVKD. V was shortened by 4 bases and J by 7 bases, with 14 bases between the two germline ends. The CDR3 length is 13 residues. This CDR3 reads CAISVTLAGEQYF. CDR3 DNA: TGTGCCATCAGTGTAACCCTGGCGGGGGAGCAGTACTTC.

The gene calls are TRBV5-4 and TRBJ2-5; maybe TRBD2 (6 bases). There are 14 residues in the CDR3. The V end lost 4 bases, the J end lost 1 base, and 11 bases lay between the germline ends. CDR1 is SGHNT and CDR2 is YYREEE in the germline V gene (reference sequence). The CDR3 DNA sequence: TGTGCCAGCAGCGACGGGACTCCCCAAGAGACCCAGTACTTC. It translates to CASSDGTPQETQYF.

This chain joins TRBV6-5 and TRBJ1-5, with TRBD1 matching 11 bases. The CDR3 is made up of 16 amino acids. The V segment lost 2 bases and the J segment 4 bases; nucleotides outside the gene matches: 4. The germline V gene has CDR1 MNHEY and CDR2 SVGAGI. The CDR3 DNA follows: TGTGCCAGCAGTTACCCCCGGGACAGGGGGAATCAGCCCCAGCATTTT. As protein: CASSYPRDRGNQPQHF.

This chain uses TRBV2 with TRBJ2-1; D is uncertain. The CDR3 spans 14 residues. Between the trimmed V and J ends, which lost 4 bases and 4 bases, there was a span of 11 bases. CDR1 and CDR2 (germline): SNHLY, FYNNEI. The DNA for the CDR3 is TGTGCCAGCAGTGGCGGCAGATTTTACAATGAGCAGTTCTTC. Its protein is CASSGGRFYNEQFF.

The rearrangement uses TRBV5-6 and TRBJ1-2, with TRBD1 matching 10 bases. Trimming removed 4 bases from V and 2 bases from J; junction bases left unmatched: 5. The CDR3 has 15 residues. Germline CDR1 is SGHDT and CDR2 is YYEEEE. Here the CDR3 reads CASSPGQGINYGYTF. The CDR3 DNA reads TGTGCCAGCAGCCCGGGACAGGGGATCAACTATGGCTACACCTTC.

The gene calls are TRBV15 and TRBJ1-3, with unresolved D. CDR3 size: 12 residues. Germline CDR1 LNHNV, CDR2 YYDKDF (reference sequence). Trimming took off 6 bases at V and 0 bases at J, with 3 bases between the two ends. The CDR3 reads CATSISGNTIYF. Written as DNA, the CDR3 is TGTGCCACCAGTATCTCTGGAAACACCATATATTTT. The full variable domain, its missing parts supplied by reference TRBV15 and TRBJ1-3, is DAMVIQNPRYQVTQFGKPVTLSCSQTLNHNVMYWYQQKSSQAPKLLFHYYDKDFNNEADTPDNFQSRRPNTSFCFLDIRSPGLGDTAMYLCATSISGNTIYFGEGSWLTVV.

The chain combines TRBV4-2 with TRBJ2-6, with 10 bases aligning to TRBD2. V was clipped by 4 bases and J by 4 bases; unmatched bases: 13. This CDR3 has 19 amino acids. Germline V CDR1 and CDR2: LGHNA, YNFKEQ. The CDR3 coding sequence is TGTGCCAGCAGCCGACAGAAAGCGGGAGGGCCTATGGGGGCCAACGTCCTGACTTTC. As protein: CASSRQKAGGPMGANVLTF.

V gene TRBV6-5 combines with J gene TRBJ1-1; a weak D match, TRBD1 (5 bases). Trimming removed 0 bases from V and 5 bases from J, with 10 bases in between. This CDR3 contains 14 residues. Germline V CDR1 and CDR2: MNHEY, SVGAGI. The CDR3 region is CASSYSQGLTEAFF. The CDR3 region has the DNA TGTGCCAGCAGTTACTCCCAGGGTTTGACTGAAGCTTTCTTT.

This chain connects TRBV7-9 to TRBJ2-3; 9 bases map to TRBD1. Germline-derived CDR1 and CDR2 are SEHNR and FQNEAQ (reference sequence). There are 16 residues in the CDR3. With V trimmed by 5 bases and J by 3 bases, 9 bases remained unmatched. Here the CDR3 reads CASSARDRVWTDTQYF. CDR3 nucleotides: TGTGCCAGCAGCGCTCGGGACAGGGTTTGGACAGATACGCAGTATTTT.

The chain combines TRBV2 with TRBJ2-7; possibly TRBD1 for D (5 bases). V gave up 5 bases and J gave up 3 bases, with 8 bases separating them. This CDR3 region has 12 residues. Germline V lookup: CDR1 SNHLY, CDR2 FYNNEI. In DNA form, the CDR3 reads TGTGCCAGCAGTAGACAGAACTACGAGCAGTACTTC. Translated, it gives CASSRQNYEQYF.

CDR3 region: CASTDLAGGGENEQFF. Here the CDR3 DNA reads TGTGCCAGCACCGACCTAGCCGGGGGGGGCGAAAATGAGCAGTTCTTC. This chain uses TRBV4-2 with TRBJ2-1; 8 bases are a match to TRBD2. CDR1 is LGHNA, CDR2 YNFKEQ, per germline. With V trimmed by 7 bases and J by 7 bases, 15 bases remained unmatched. This CDR3 has 16 amino acids.

Worth noting for this clone: This sample also contains other DNA sequences that code for the same CDR3. The genes are TRBV7-3 and TRBJ2-7, with TRBD1 identical over 10 bases. V gave up 5 bases and J gave up 4 bases; unmatched junction bases: 2. Germline CDR1 is SGHTA and CDR2 is FQGTGA. The CDR3 runs to 13 residues. CDR3 sequence (DNA): TGTGCCAGCAGCCGGGACAGGGGTTACGAGCAGTACTTC. It codes for CASSRDRGYEQYF.

As concerns this clone: One junction end does not reproduce the germline sequence, and a read error may be involved. In DNA form, the CDR3 reads TGTGCTAGCAGCTTAGCGTTCCAGCCGGAGGATGAGCAGTTCTTC. Translated, it gives CASSLAFQPEDEQFF. The chain employs TRBV7-7 and TRBJ2-1, with D possibly being TRBD2 (5 bases). Germline V gene lookup returns CDR1 SSHAT and CDR2 FNYEAQ (reference sequence). The CDR3 runs 15 residues.